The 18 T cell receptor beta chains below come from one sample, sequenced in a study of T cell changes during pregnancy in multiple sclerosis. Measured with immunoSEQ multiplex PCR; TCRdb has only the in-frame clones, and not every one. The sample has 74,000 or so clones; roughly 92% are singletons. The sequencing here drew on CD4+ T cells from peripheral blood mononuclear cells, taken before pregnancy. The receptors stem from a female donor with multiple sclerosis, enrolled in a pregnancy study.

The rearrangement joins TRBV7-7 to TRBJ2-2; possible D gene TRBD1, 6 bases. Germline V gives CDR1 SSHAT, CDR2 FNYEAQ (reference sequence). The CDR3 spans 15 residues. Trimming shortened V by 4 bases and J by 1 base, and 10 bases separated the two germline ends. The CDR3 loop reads CASSSSGQNTGELFF. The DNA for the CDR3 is TGTGCCAGCAGCTCCTCGGGACAGAACACCGGGGAGCTGTTTTTT.

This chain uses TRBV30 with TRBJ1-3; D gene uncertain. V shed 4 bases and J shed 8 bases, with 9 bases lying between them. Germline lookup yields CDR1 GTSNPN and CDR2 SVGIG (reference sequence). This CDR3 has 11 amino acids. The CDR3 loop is CAWTEGHTIYF. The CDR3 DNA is TGTGCCTGGACTGAGGGTCACACCATATATTTT.

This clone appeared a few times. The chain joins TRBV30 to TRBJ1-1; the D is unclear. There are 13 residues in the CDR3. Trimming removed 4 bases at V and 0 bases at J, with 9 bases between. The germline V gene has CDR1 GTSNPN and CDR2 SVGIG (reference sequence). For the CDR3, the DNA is TGTGCCTGGAAGGAACAGATGAACACTGAAGCTTTCTTT. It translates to CAWKEQMNTEAFF.

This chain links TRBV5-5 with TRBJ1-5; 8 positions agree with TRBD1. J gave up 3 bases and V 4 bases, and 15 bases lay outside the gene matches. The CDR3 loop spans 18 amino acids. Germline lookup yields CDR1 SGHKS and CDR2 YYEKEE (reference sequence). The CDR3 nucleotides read TGTGCCAGCAGCCCTATCTTTGACAGGGGAGGGATCAATCAGCCCCAGCATTTT. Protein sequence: CASSPIFDRGGINQPQHF.

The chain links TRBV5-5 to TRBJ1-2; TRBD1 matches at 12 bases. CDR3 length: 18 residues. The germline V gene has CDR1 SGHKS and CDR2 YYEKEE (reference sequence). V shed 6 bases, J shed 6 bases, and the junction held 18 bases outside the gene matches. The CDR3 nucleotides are TGTGCCAGCACATTTGGGACAGGGGGCGGATTTGGGGGGAATGGCTACACCTTC. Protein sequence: CASTFGTGGGFGGNGYTF.

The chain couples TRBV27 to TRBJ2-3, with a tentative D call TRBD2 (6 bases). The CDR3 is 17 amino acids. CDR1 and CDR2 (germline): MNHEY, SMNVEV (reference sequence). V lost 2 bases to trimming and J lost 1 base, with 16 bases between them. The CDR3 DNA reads TGTGCCAGCAGTTTAGGGAGGCAGGGAAAAGGCACAGATACGCAGTATTTT. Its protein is CASSLGRQGKGTDTQYF.

For the CDR3, the DNA is TGTGCCAGCAGTTTAAGGGGACAGGGCACTGAAGCTTTCTTT. Protein product: CASSLRGQGTEAFF. The chain uses TRBV27 and TRBJ1-1; TRBD1 matches 9 bases. The CDR3 has 14 residues. V lost 2 bases and J lost 4; bases outside the gene matches: 2. Germline assignment: CDR1 MNHEY and CDR2 SMNVEV (reference sequence).

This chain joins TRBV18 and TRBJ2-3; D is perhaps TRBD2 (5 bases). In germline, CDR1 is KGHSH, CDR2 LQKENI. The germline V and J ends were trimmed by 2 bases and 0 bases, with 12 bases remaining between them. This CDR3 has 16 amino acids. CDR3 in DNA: TGTGCCAGCTCACCAGCGGGCAGCGGTAGCACAGATACGCAGTATTTT. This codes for CASSPAGSGSTDTQYF.

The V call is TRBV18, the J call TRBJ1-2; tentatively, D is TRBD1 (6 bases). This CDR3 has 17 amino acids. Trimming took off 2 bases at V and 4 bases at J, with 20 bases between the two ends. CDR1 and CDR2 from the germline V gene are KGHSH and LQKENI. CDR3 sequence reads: CASSPGAGAGESYGYTF. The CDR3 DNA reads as TGTGCCAGCTCACCAGGTGCAGGGGCCGGAGAGAGCTATGGCTACACCTTC. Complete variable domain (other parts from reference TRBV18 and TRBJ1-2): NAGVMQNPRHLVRRRGQEARLRCSPMKGHSHVYWYRQLPEEGLKFMVYLQKENIIDESGMPKERFSAEFPKEGPSILRIQQVVRGDSAAYFCASSPGAGAGESYGYTFGSGTRLTVV.

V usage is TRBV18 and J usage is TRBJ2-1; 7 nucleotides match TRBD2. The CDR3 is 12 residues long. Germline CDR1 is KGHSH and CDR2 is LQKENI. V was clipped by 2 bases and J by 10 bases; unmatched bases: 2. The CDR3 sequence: CASSPMGGEQFF. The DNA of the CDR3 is TGTGCCAGCTCACCAATGGGAGGGGAGCAGTTCTTC.

The CDR3 sequence is CASRHLGLAGESGGANVLTF. CDR3 nucleotide sequence: TGTGCCAGCAGGCACCTGGGACTAGCGGGAGAATCGGGCGGGGCCAACGTCCTGACTTTC. The chain uses TRBV27 and TRBJ2-6, with TRBD2 matching 14 bases. The CDR3 sequence is 20 residues long. Germline trimming cut 6 bases from V and 4 bases from J; bases unmatched to any gene: 14. Germline V CDR1 and CDR2: MNHEY, SMNVEV (reference sequence).

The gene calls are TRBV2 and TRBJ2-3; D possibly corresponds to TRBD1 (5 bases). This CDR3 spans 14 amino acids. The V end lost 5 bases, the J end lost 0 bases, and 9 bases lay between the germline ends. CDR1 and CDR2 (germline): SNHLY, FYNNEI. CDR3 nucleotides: TGTGCCAGCAGTAAGGGGTCTAGCACAGATACGCAGTATTTT. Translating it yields CASSKGSSTDTQYF.

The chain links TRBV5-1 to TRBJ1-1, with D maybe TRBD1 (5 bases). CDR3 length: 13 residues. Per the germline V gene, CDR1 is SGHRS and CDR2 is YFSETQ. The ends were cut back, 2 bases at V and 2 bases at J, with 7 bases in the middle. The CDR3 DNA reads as TGCGCCAGCAGCTTTGGGGCAAACACTGAAGCTTTCTTT. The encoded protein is CASSFGANTEAFF.

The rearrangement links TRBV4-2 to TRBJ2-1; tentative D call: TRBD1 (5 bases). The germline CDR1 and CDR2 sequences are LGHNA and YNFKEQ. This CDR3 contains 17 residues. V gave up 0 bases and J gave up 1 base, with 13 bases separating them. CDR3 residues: CASSQDKQARSYNEQFF. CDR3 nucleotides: TGTGCCAGCAGCCAAGATAAACAGGCTCGATCCTACAATGAGCAGTTCTTC.

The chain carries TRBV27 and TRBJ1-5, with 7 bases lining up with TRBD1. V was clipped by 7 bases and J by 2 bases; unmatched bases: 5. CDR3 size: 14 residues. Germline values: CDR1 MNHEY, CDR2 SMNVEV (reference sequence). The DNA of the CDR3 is TGTGCCAGCAAGAGGGGGCACGGCAATCAGCCCCAGCATTTT. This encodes CASKRGHGNQPQHF.

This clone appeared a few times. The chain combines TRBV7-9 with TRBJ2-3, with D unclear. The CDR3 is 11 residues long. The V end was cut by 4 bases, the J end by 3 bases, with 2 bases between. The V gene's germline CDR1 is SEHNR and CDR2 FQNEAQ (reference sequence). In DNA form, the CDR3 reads TGTGCCAGCAGCTCGACAGATACGCAGTATTTT. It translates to CASSSTDTQYF.

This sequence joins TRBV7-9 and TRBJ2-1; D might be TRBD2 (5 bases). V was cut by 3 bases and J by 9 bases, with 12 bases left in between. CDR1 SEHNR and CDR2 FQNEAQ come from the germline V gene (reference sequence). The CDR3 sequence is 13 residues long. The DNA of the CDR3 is TGTGCCAGCAGCTTTGACGTACGGGGTGAGCAGTTCTTC. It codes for CASSFDVRGEQFF.

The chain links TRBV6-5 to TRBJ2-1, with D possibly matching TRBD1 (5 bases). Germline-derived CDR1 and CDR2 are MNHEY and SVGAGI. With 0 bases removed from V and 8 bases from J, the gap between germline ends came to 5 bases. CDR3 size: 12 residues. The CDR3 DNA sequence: TGTGCCAGCAGTTACTCGGGGCATGAGCAGTTCTTC. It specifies CASSYSGHEQFF.